This TCR beta chain was observed in a study of CD8 T cells in ankylosing spondylitis. The CDR3 length is 15 residues. Germline V CDR1 and CDR2: MNHEY, SVGEGT. V was clipped by 2 bases and J by 6 bases; unmatched bases: 4. TCRdb fed the 5' RACE reads into MiXCR, producing one record per CDR3 protein. The sample carries around 150,000 distinct CDR3 sequences, about 17% recorded once. General study findings and limits: Earlier reports found some motif variants in synovial fluid and blood in reactive arthritis.

A note on this clonotype: Its antigen is currently unknown.

This rearrangement joins TRBV6-2 or TRBV6-3 to TRBJ1-5; 10 bases are a match to TRBD1. The specimen was blood, either unsorted or a sorted T cell fraction (not recorded which). This clonotype originated in a male donor with ankylosing spondylitis or in good health (not recorded which). CDR3 DNA sequence: TGTGCCAGCAGTTACAGGGACAGGGGCTTTCAGCCCCAGCATTTT. This codes for CASSYRDRGFQPQHF.